This T cell receptor (beta chain) appears in the sequencing data of a study of OX40 agonist ivuxolimab in advanced cancers. Study background: Partial responses were observed in three patients, of whom one had hepatocellular carcinoma and two had cutaneous melanoma. Whole-study results and caveats: There were, on average, more expanded clones in CD8+ T cells than in CD4+. Clones of CD4+ and CD8+ blood T cells grew by week 6 at doses of 0.1 to 3.0 mg/kg. No determination was made of the antigen specificity of the expanded peripheral T cells.

In regard to this clone: Its antigen is undetermined.

The repertoire was sequenced with immunoSEQ multiplex PCR; TCRdb's copy has only in-frame clones and lacks some. The table records over 95,000 clones, roughly nine tenths of them present only once. The TCR comes from an adult with an advanced solid tumor such as melanoma, head and neck, liver or kidney cancer. The source material was CD4+ or CD8+ T cells sorted from blood, sampled in a trial of the OX40 agonist ivuxolimab.

The CDR3 region is CASTLTSGTYNEQFF. The CDR3 DNA reads TGTGCCAGCACCCTAACTAGCGGGACCTACAATGAGCAGTTCTTC. The gene calls are TRBV6-5 and TRBJ2-1; 10 bases agree with TRBD2. This CDR3 contains 15 residues. Germline CDR1 is MNHEY and CDR2 is SVGAGI. V gave up 7 bases and J gave up 2 bases; unmatched junction bases: 5.